The source of this T cell receptor (beta chain) is a study of blood T cell repertoires in COVID-19. Study-level information: The origin of the acute and convalescent COVID-19 samples was the United States, Italy and Spain. Sources were T cells, B-cell-depleted T cells, or PBMCs; the material itself was cDNA or gDNA.

The V and J ends lost 9 bases and 2 bases respectively, with 22 bases between them. The CDR3 extends over 16 amino acids. Germline loops: CDR1 LNHDA, CDR2 SQIVND (reference sequence). Authors' analysis steps: Estimation of nucleated cell counts relied on the amplification of reference gene primers. TCRdb keeps only in-frame clones here, not all; method: immunoSEQ multiplex PCR. V and J calls plus clone size are reproduced from that table; the DNA served to infer D and trimming. The data show approximately 160,000 clones, around 86% seen once. This TCR was recovered from a man aged 55-75 years with COVID-19, enrolled during active disease. The sequencing input was peripheral blood. This sequence joins TRBV19 and TRBJ1-1; D possibly corresponds to TRBD1 (6 bases). The CDR3 bases are TGTGCCAGCCGGTCCCAGGGGCGGGGGCAAAACACTGAAGCTTTCTTT. This sequence encodes CASRSQGRGQNTEAFF.